Below are 4 T cell receptor beta chains sequenced from a single sample in a study of T cells after yellow fever vaccination. TCRdb reprocessed the 5' RACE reads via MiXCR and lists one record per CDR3 protein. The table includes about 240,000 distinct CDR3 sequences, less than 9% detected once. Sequencing was performed on CD4+ T cells sorted from PBMCs, taken 15 days after the yellow fever booster vaccination. The receptors originated from a man under 40 who received the YFV17D yellow fever vaccine.

This clonotype showed up many times. The gene calls are TRBV18 and TRBJ2-3; D unresolved. Germline values: CDR1 KGHSH, CDR2 LQKENI. CDR3 size: 14 residues. Trimming cost V 4 bases and J 0 bases, with 8 bases left between them. CDR3 protein: CASSRLRSTDTQYF. As DNA, the CDR3 is TGTGCCAGCTCACGCCTGCGGAGCACAGATACGCAGTATTTT.

The chain uses TRBV7-9 and TRBJ2-2; no firm D call. The CDR3 loop spans 15 amino acids. Germline V gene data show CDR1 as SEHNR and CDR2 as FQNEAQ (reference sequence). V lost 5 bases to trimming and J lost 0 bases, with 10 bases between them. Written as DNA, the CDR3 is TGTGCCAGCAGCGCCTTACGAGCGAACACCGGGGAGCTGTTTTTT. Residues: CASSALRANTGELFF.

This clonotype was recorded a few times. In DNA form, the CDR3 reads TGTGCCGCCAGACGCCGGGCAGATACGCAGTATTTT. This codes for CAARRRADTQYF. The chain carries TRBV5-6 and TRBJ2-3; unclear D gene. Trimming took 10 bases from V and 4 from J, leaving 13 bases between them. Germline CDR1 reads SGHDT; CDR2 reads YYEEEE. The CDR3 totals 12 residues.

This chain links TRBV4-2 with TRBJ1-2, with D possibly matching TRBD1 (5 bases). From germline, CDR1 is LGHNA and CDR2 YNFKEQ. Trimming pared 4 bases from V and 2 bases from J, leaving 17 bases between. This CDR3 spans 16 amino acids. CDR3 residues: CASSLKETDRNYGYTF. For the CDR3, the DNA is TGTGCCAGCAGCCTAAAGGAAACCGACAGAAACTATGGCTACACCTTC.